Following are 6 T cell receptor beta chains from one sample sequenced in a study of blood T cell repertoires in COVID-19 (TCRdb year 2020). Library construction relied on the immunoSEQ multiplex PCR assay. This immuneACCESS table, as held by TCRdb, lists in-frame sequences with V and J called but not all clones. Of the missing ones, under half trace to an unresolved V gene in checked studies; the others have no known cause. Counted in this sample were 200,000 to 250,000 clones; more than 70% of them appeared once. The ten largest make up approximately 4% of the sample. What was sequenced was peripheral blood. All receptors derive from a woman aged 80 or over with acute or convalescent COVID-19.

The rearrangement links TRBV7-9 to TRBJ1-4; D unclear. The CDR3 is made up of 13 amino acids. V gave up 0 bases and J gave up 14 bases, with 13 bases separating them. CDR1 is SEHNR and CDR2 is FQNEAQ in the germline V gene (reference sequence). CDR3 loop: CASSLAPASLLFF. DNA for the CDR3: TGTGCCAGCAGCTTAGCCCCGGCTAGTCTGCTGTTTTTT.

This clone was seen only once. The rearrangement links TRBV5-1 to TRBJ2-6, with TRBD2 identical over 11 bases. This CDR3 comprises 18 residues. V dropped 5 bases and J dropped 0; count of bases not matched to a gene: 7. Germline V gene data show CDR1 as SGHRS and CDR2 as YFSETQ. CDR3 bases: TGCGCCAGCAGGACTAGCGGGGTTCCCAGCTCTGGGGCCAACGTCCTGACTTTC. As protein: CASRTSGVPSSGANVLTF.

The rearrangement links TRBV19 to TRBJ1-1; D gene ambiguous. V lost 4 bases and J lost 5, with 11 bases in between. This CDR3 spans 13 amino acids. CDR1 LNHDA and CDR2 SQIVND come from the germline V gene (reference sequence). CDR3 sequence: CASSTQSGTEAFF. The CDR3 DNA reads TGTGCCAGTAGTACCCAATCAGGTACTGAAGCTTTCTTT.

The rearrangement uses TRBV6-2 or TRBV6-3 and TRBJ2-7; D may be TRBD2 (6 bases). In germline, CDR1 is MNHEY, CDR2 SVGEGT. The CDR3 consists of 16 residues. Trimming removed 1 base at V and 5 bases at J, with 18 bases between. CDR3 loop: CASSYLGRDPKDEQYF. The CDR3, as DNA: TGTGCCAGCAGTTACTTAGGGCGGGACCCAAAGGACGAGCAGTACTTC.

This chain connects TRBV12-3 or TRBV12-4 to TRBJ1-5; D remains unclear. The CDR3 spans 12 residues. V was shortened by 6 bases and J by 6 bases, with 9 bases between the two germline ends. DNA of the CDR3: TGTGCCAGCAGCTGGGCGAGTCAGCCCCAGCATTTT. It yields the protein CASSWASQPQHF.

This chain uses TRBV5-1 with TRBJ1-2; 8 bases map to TRBD1. The V and J ends lost 0 bases and 8 bases, in that order; junction bases with no gene match: 12. CDR1 and CDR2 (germline): SGHRS, YFSETQ. The CDR3 extends over 16 amino acids. The CDR3 is CASSLVGTGGGWGYTF. CDR3 in DNA: TGCGCCAGCAGCTTGGTGGGGACAGGCGGAGGATGGGGCTACACCTTC. Complete variable domain (other parts from reference TRBV5-1 and TRBJ1-2): KAGVTQTPRYLIKTRGQQVTLSCSPISGHRSVSWYQQTPGQGLQFLFEYFSETQRNKGNFPGRFSGRQFSNSRSEMNVSTLELGDSALYLCASSLVGTGGGWGYTFGSGTRLTVV.